The clone carrying this TCR beta chain was picked up one time. Its antigen is not known. One end of the junction does not line up with germline, which may come from a read error. This sample was taken from a study of blood T cells in healthy people across ages. Study background: About one barcoded beta molecule per two T cells was captured by template switching. Study findings and constraints: Per million T cells, TCR beta diversity dropped roughly linearly as age increased. Diversity estimates drawn from one million T cells were deemed underestimates.

A sample-barcoded 5' primer and a J-beta primer mix were used in a second PCR of roughly 6 to 11 cycles. One entry per CDR3 protein, called by TCRdb with MiXCR from the 5' RACE reads. The repertoire consists of 1.5 million to 2 million distinct CDR3 sequences, with roughly a third occurring once and the leading ten covering around 11%. Germline CDR1 LGHNA, CDR2 YNFKEQ. This CDR3 region has 14 residues. The sample comprised blood. The clonotype was recovered from a woman aged 30 to 39 in good health. The genes are TRBV4-2 and TRBJ2-5; D gene uncertain. The CDR3 here is CASSQEGSQEIQYF. The CDR3 nucleotides read TGTGCCAGCAGCCAAGAGGGTAGCCAAGAGATCCAGTACTTC.